The 2 T cell receptor beta chains given below trace back to one sample, sequenced in a study of T cells in Graves' hyperthyroidism and ophthalmopathy. The TCR beta CDR3 regions underwent amplification using RNA transcripts as the source. A set of HTBI primers served as the primers for a first-round RT-PCR of the TCR CDR3. TCRdb passed the multiplex PCR reads through MiXCR, listing each CDR3 protein once. The sample comprises more than 300,000 distinct CDR3 sequences, about 15% of which are singletons, and approximately 25% rests with the top ten. Sequences were obtained from blood. Receptors originate from a woman under 40 with Graves' hyperthyroidism.

Many counts were recorded for this clonotype. This chain uses TRBV15 with TRBJ1-5, with unresolved D. V was pared by 0 bases and J by 4 bases, with 7 bases between. The CDR3 consists of 14 residues. The germline V gene encodes CDR1 LNHNV and CDR2 YYDKDF (reference sequence). The CDR3 DNA reads TGTGCCACCAGCAGAGATCTCCTAAATCAGCCCCAGCATTTT. It is translated as CATSRDLLNQPQHF. Full variable domain (missing parts from reference TRBV15 and TRBJ1-5): DAMVIQNPRYQVTQFGKPVTLSCSQTLNHNVMYWYQQKSSQAPKLLFHYYDKDFNNEADTPDNFQSRRPNTSFCFLDIRSPGLGDTAMYLCATSRDLLNQPQHFGDGTRLSIL.

This clonotype has a count of ten or more. The rearrangement joins TRBV20-1 to TRBJ2-2; perhaps TRBD1 as D (6 bases). From germline, CDR1 is DFQATT and CDR2 SNEGSKA (reference sequence). V was shortened by 6 bases and J by 1 base, with 12 bases between the two germline ends. The CDR3 contains 14 residues. In DNA, the CDR3 is TGCAGTGCGACCGACAGGAGGAACACCGGGGAGCTGTTTTTT. Amino acid sequence: CSATDRRNTGELFF.